This T cell receptor (beta chain) was sequenced in a study of cytotoxic CD8 clonotypes in ibrutinib-treated CLL. Across the whole study: Response samples were drawn at a median of around 12 months of treatment, range 6 to 36. Broader study findings: The clonality went up when patients responded to ibrutinib and dropped back toward baseline at progression.

Some clones are missing from TCRdb's copy, which holds only in-frame ones; the method was immunoSEQ multiplex PCR. The sample has about 63,000 clones, roughly 70% seen once; the top ten hold about 40%. About this clone: Its antigen is unidentified.

V shed 2 bases and J shed 2 bases, with 10 bases lying between them. Germline CDR1 reads GTSNPN; CDR2 reads SVGIG (reference sequence). The CDR3 contains 15 residues. Roughly 1.8 micrograms of genomic DNA came from cryopreserved PBMCs for TCR beta libraries. Sample: PBMCs, taken after 12 months of ibrutinib treatment. The rearrangement joins TRBV30 to TRBJ2-6, with unresolved D. This TCR derives from a human donor with chronic lymphocytic leukemia. This CDR3 reads CAWSLGRAGANVLTF. The DNA of the CDR3 is TGTGCCTGGAGTCTCGGCCGGGCTGGGGCCAACGTCCTGACTTTC.